This T cell receptor beta chain was captured in a study of T cell repertoires in cytomegalovirus infection. Findings of the study overall: The study found HLA-C-restricted CMV-specific TCR beta clonotypes dominating the ex vivo response.

TCRdb fed the reads into MiXCR, producing one record per CDR3 protein. The table includes almost 500,000 distinct CDR3 sequences, about 11% detected once. This clonotype appeared many times. Its antigen remains unknown. This TCR derives from a human donor in good health (CMV status not recorded). Some clones in this sample may be carry-over from other donors' samples. Sequencing used PBMCs.

The CDR3 region has the DNA TGTGCCAGCAGCTTGACCTCAAGCTCTGGAAACACCATATATTTT. Translating gives CASSLTSSSGNTIYF. The rearrangement joins TRBV7-2 to TRBJ1-3; D not resolved. Germline V gene data show CDR1 as SGHTA and CDR2 as FQGNSA. CDR3 size: 15 residues. The V gene lost 3 bases and the J gene lost 0 bases, with 9 bases spanning the gap.